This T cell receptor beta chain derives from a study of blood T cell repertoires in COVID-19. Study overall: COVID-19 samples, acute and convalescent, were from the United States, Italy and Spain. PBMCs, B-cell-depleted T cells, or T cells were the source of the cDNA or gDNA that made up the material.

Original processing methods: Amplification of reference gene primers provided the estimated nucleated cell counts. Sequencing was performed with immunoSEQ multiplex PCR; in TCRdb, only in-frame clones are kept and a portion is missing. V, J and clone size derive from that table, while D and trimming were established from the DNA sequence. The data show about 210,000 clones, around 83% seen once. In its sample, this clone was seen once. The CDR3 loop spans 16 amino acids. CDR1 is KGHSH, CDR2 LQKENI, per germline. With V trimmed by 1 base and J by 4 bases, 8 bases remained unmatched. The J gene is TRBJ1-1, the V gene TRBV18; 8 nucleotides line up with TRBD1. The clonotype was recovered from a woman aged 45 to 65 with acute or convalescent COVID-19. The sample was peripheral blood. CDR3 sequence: CASSPQTQGAGTEAFF. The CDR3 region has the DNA TGTGCCAGCTCACCACAAACGCAGGGGGCAGGCACTGAAGCTTTCTTT.